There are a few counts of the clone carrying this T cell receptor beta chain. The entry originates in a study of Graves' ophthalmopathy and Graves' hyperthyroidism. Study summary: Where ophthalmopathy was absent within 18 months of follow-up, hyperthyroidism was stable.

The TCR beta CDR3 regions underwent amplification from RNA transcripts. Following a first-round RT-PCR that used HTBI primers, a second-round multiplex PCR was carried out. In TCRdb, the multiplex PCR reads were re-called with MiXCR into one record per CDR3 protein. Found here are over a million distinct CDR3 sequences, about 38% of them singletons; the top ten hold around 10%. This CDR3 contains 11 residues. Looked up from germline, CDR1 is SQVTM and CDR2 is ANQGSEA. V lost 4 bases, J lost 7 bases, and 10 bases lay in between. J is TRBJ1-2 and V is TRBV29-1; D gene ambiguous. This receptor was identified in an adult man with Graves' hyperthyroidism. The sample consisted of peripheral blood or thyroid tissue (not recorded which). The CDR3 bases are TGCAGCGTTGGCAACGGGCTTGGCTACACCTTC. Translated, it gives CSVGNGLGYTF.